This record concerns one T cell receptor (beta chain) sequence. This sample was included in a study of OX40 agonist ivuxolimab in advanced cancers. Overall study context: Administration of intravenous ivuxolimab to patients occurred every 2 weeks at 0.01 to 10 mg/kg.

Germline-derived CDR1 and CDR2 are GTSNPN and SVGIG (reference sequence). The CDR3 runs 15 residues. Trimming shortened V by 3 bases and J by 2 bases, and 14 bases separated the two germline ends. The repertoire was sequenced with immunoSEQ multiplex PCR; TCRdb's copy has only in-frame clones and lacks some. The table includes fewer than 70,000 clones, 91% detected once. This specimen consisted of CD4+ or CD8+ T cells sorted from blood, obtained in a trial of the OX40 agonist ivuxolimab. The V call is TRBV30, the J call TRBJ1-5; D is ambiguous. The sequence was obtained from an adult with an advanced solid tumor such as melanoma, head and neck, liver or kidney cancer. The CDR3 coding sequence is TGTGCCTGGAGCTATGGTGGGAAGGGCAATCAGCCCCAGCATTTT. This encodes CAWSYGGKGNQPQHF.